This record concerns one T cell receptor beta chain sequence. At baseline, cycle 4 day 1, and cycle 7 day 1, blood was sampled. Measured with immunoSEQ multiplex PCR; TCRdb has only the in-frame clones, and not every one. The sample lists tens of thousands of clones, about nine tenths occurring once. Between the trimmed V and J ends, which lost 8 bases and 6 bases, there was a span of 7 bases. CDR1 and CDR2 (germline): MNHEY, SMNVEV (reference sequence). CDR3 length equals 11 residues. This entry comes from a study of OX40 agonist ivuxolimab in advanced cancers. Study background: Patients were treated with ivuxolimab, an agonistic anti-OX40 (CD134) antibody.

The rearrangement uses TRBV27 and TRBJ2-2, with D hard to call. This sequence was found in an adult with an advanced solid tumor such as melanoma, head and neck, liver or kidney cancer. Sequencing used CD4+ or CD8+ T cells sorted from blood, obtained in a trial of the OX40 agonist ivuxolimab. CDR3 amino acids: CASQESGELFF. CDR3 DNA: TGTGCCAGCCAGGAGTCCGGGGAGCTGTTTTTT.